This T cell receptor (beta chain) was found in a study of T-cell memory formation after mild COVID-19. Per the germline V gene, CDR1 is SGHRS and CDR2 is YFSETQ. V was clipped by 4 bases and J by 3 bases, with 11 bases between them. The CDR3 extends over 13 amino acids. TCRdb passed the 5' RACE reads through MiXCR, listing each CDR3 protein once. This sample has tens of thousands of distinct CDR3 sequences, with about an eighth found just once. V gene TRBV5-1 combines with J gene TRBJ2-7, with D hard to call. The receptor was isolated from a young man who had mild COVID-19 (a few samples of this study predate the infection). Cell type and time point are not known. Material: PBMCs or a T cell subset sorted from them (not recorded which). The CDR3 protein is CASSPEFGYEQYF. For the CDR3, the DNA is TGCGCCAGCAGCCCGGAGTTCGGCTACGAGCAGTACTTC.